This T cell receptor beta chain was documented in a study of shared clonotypes between healthy human individuals. As for this clone: Its antigen remains unknown.

Only CD45RO-negative cells positively selected for CCR7 counted as naive CD8 cells, so terminally differentiated effector memory CD45RA+ cells were excluded. Points from the study as a whole: Genetic and exposure-history diversity was limited by the small donor number.

This CDR3 is built from 19 residues. Germline CDR1 reads SGHDT; CDR2 reads YYEEEE. The trim removed 0 bases at V and 0 bases at J, leaving 10 bases unmatched. In the source study's methods: Owing to the provision of junction-only sequences devoid of quality scores by immunoSEQ, filtering differed. Some clones are missing from TCRdb's copy, which holds only in-frame ones; the method was immunoSEQ multiplex PCR. That table furnishes V, J and clone size, whereas the DNA furnished D and trimming. Altogether about 580,000 clones are present, more than 95% being singletons, with the ten largest covering 0.25% to 0.35%.

Sequencing input: naive CD8+ T cells sorted from blood. The source is a man aged 25 to 45 in good health. This chain links TRBV5-6 with TRBJ1-4; TRBD1 matches 8 bases. The CDR3: CASSLGRGLWVATNEKLFF. The CDR3 DNA reads as TGTGCCAGCAGCTTGGGCAGGGGGCTTTGGGTCGCAACTAATGAAAAACTGTTTTTT.